This passage covers 24 T cell receptor beta chains from one sample sequenced in a study of cytotoxic CD8 clonotypes in ibrutinib-treated CLL. TCRdb keeps only in-frame clones here, not all; method: immunoSEQ multiplex PCR. The sample holds 140,000 or so clones, 75% to 85% seen once. The material was PBMCs, obtained after 12 months of ibrutinib treatment. The source of these receptors is a human donor with chronic lymphocytic leukemia.

The gene calls are TRBV5-4 and TRBJ2-2; D remains ambiguous. V gave up 4 bases and J gave up 8 bases, with 9 bases separating them. CDR1 SGHNT and CDR2 YYREEE come from the germline V gene (reference sequence). The length of the CDR3 is 12 residues. The CDR3 DNA follows: TGTGCCAGCAGCGCCGCCTTGGGGGAGCTGTTTTTT. It specifies CASSAALGELFF.

V gene TRBV7-2 combines with J gene TRBJ1-1; perhaps TRBD1 as D (5 bases). The CDR3 length is 15 residues. V was pared by 0 bases and J by 0 bases, with 8 bases between. Germline assignment: CDR1 SGHTA and CDR2 FQGNSA. The CDR3: CASSLAGALNTEAFF. CDR3 DNA: TGTGCCAGCAGCTTAGCAGGGGCGTTGAACACTGAAGCTTTCTTT.

This CDR3 reads CASSVGGSLDEQFF. CDR3 nucleotides: TGTGCCAGCAGCGTAGGCGGGAGCTTGGATGAGCAGTTCTTC. V is TRBV9 and J is TRBJ2-1; 7 bases map to TRBD2. V lost 0 bases and J lost 8; bases outside the gene matches: 5. Germline CDR1 SGDLS, CDR2 YYNGEE. The CDR3 is 14 residues long. Full variable domain (missing parts from reference TRBV9 and TRBJ2-1): DSGVTQTPKHLITATGQRVTLRCSPRSGDLSVYWYQQSLDQGLQFLIQYYNGEERAKGNILERFSAQQFPDLHSELNLSSLELGDSALYFCASSVGGSLDEQFFGPGTRLTVL.

This clone appeared a single time. CDR3 coding DNA: TGTGCCAGCAGTGAATATGGGACATATGAAAAACTGTTTTTT. Protein: CASSEYGTYEKLFF. V usage is TRBV2 and J usage is TRBJ1-4; a weak D match, TRBD1 (6 bases). CDR1 and CDR2 from the germline V gene are SNHLY and FYNNEI. V lost 2 bases to trimming and J lost 6 bases, with 10 bases between them. This CDR3 comprises 14 residues.

J is TRBJ1-2 and V is TRBV5-1, with 7 bases fitting TRBD1. Germline V gene sequence: CDR1 SGHRS, CDR2 YFSETQ. CDR3 size: 13 residues. The V gene end was trimmed by 5 bases and the J gene end by 3 bases; junction bases not matched to a gene: 4. CDR3 coding DNA: TGCGCCAGCAGTTCAGGGACAGACTATGGCTACACCTTC. Encoded protein: CASSSGTDYGYTF. The full variable domain, rest sourced from reference TRBV5-1 and TRBJ1-2, is KAGVTQTPRYLIKTRGQQVTLSCSPISGHRSVSWYQQTPGQGLQFLFEYFSETQRNKGNFPGRFSGRQFSNSRSEMNVSTLELGDSALYLCASSSGTDYGYTFGSGTRLTVV.

This clone was detected only once. The chain employs TRBV5-1 and TRBJ2-3; TRBD1 agrees at 9 bases. The CDR3 runs 15 residues. The germline gives CDR1 SGHRS, CDR2 YFSETQ. V lost 5 bases and J lost 5; bases outside the gene matches: 9. The CDR3 bases are TGCGCCAGCAGTTCCGGGACAGGGTGGGGAGATACGCAGTATTTT. It translates to CASSSGTGWGDTQYF. Using reference TRBV5-1 and TRBJ2-3 for the parts outside the CDR3, the full variable domain is KAGVTQTPRYLIKTRGQQVTLSCSPISGHRSVSWYQQTPGQGLQFLFEYFSETQRNKGNFPGRFSGRQFSNSRSEMNVSTLELGDSALYLCASSSGTGWGDTQYFGPGTRLTVL.

The chain employs TRBV6-6 and TRBJ1-1; D is undetermined. Germline V CDR1 and CDR2: MNHNY, SVGAGI (reference sequence). This CDR3 has 14 amino acids. Trimming cost V 4 bases and J 6 bases, with 15 bases left between them. The CDR3 coding sequence is TGTGCCAGCAGTTTAGGATTAATAGGGCCTGAAGCTTTCTTT. This gives the protein CASSLGLIGPEAFF.

The chain has TRBV10-3 and TRBJ1-2; D might be TRBD1 (6 bases). The V end lost 0 bases, the J end lost 0 bases, and 14 bases lay between the germline ends. The germline gives CDR1 ENHRY, CDR2 SYGVKD. The CDR3 contains 17 residues. In DNA, the CDR3 is TGTGCCATCAGTGAGTCGACTCGTGGGGGCTCTAACTATGGCTACACCTTC. This sequence encodes CAISESTRGGSNYGYTF.

The rearrangement uses TRBV25-1 and TRBJ1-1; D is unresolved. This CDR3 contains 15 residues. Trimming removed 4 bases at V and 3 bases at J, with 15 bases between. Germline CDR1 and CDR2: MGHDK and SYGVNS. The CDR3 DNA reads as TGTGCCAGCAGTGGATCCGAGAACTTGGACACTGAAGCTTTCTTT. Protein product: CASSGSENLDTEAFF.

This clone was counted a single time. This chain connects TRBV28 to TRBJ2-7; D remains ambiguous. The CDR3 is 15 residues long. Per germline, CDR1 MDHEN and CDR2 SYDVKM. With 1 base removed from V and 1 base from J, the gap between germline ends came to 11 bases. The chain's CDR3 is CASSLLVQASYEQYF. For the CDR3, the DNA is TGTGCCAGCAGTTTATTGGTCCAGGCGTCCTACGAGCAGTACTTC.

J is TRBJ2-3 and V is TRBV6-1; D gene uncertain. Germline lookup yields CDR1 MNHNS and CDR2 SASEGT. V lost 2 bases to trimming and J lost 2 bases, with 8 bases between them. The CDR3 covers 14 residues. CDR3 protein: CASSELSSTDTQYF. CDR3 DNA: TGTGCCAGCAGTGAATTGAGCTCCACAGATACGCAGTATTTT.

The V call is TRBV7-9, the J call TRBJ2-3, with D tentatively TRBD1 or TRBD2 (5 bases each). This CDR3 is built from 15 residues. CDR1 and CDR2 from the germline V gene are SEHNR and FQNEAQ (reference sequence). Trimming removed 6 bases from V and 0 bases from J, with 13 bases in between. The CDR3 spells CASRTGTGSTDTQYF. CDR3 bases: TGTGCCAGCAGGACCGGGACGGGGAGCACAGATACGCAGTATTTT. Full variable domain (missing parts from reference TRBV7-9 and TRBJ2-3): DTGVSQNPRHKITKRGQNVTFRCDPISEHNRLYWYRQTLGQGPEFLTYFQNEAQLEKSRLLSDRFSAERPKGSFSTLEIQRTEQGDSAMYLCASRTGTGSTDTQYFGPGTRLTVL.

This chain connects TRBV19 to TRBJ1-5; 10 bases align to TRBD1. J lost 6 bases, V lost 5 bases, and 1 base had no gene match. This CDR3 region has 13 residues. The germline gives CDR1 LNHDA, CDR2 SQIVND (reference sequence). The CDR3 is CASSGDRGQPQHF. Written as DNA, the CDR3 is TGTGCCAGTAGTGGGGACAGGGGTCAGCCCCAGCATTTT.

This clone was seen a few times. J is TRBJ2-7 and V is TRBV5-4; the D gene is possibly TRBD2 (6 bases). The ends were cut back, 4 bases at V and 0 bases at J, with 11 bases in the middle. CDR1 and CDR2 (germline): SGHNT, YYREEE (reference sequence). There are 14 residues in the CDR3. CDR3 DNA sequence: TGTGCCAGCAGCCCGCGGGGTGGCTCCTACGAGCAGTACTTC. Protein product: CASSPRGGSYEQYF.

The CDR3 here is CASSLGPLNSQYNEQFF. The CDR3 nucleotides are TGTGCCAGCTCCCTGGGACCACTCAATTCCCAATACAATGAGCAGTTCTTC. The chain uses TRBV18 and TRBJ2-1; the D call may be TRBD1 or TRBD2 (5 bases each). Germline CDR1 KGHSH, CDR2 LQKENI. The germline V and J ends were trimmed by 6 bases and 4 bases, with 22 bases remaining between them. CDR3 length: 17 residues.

To note about this clone: Other DNA sequences in this sample translate to the same CDR3. This chain's CDR3 is CASSLGQSTDTQYF. CDR3 coding DNA: TGCGCCAGCAGCTTGGGACAGAGCACAGATACGCAGTATTTT. The genes are TRBV5-1 and TRBJ2-3; possible D gene TRBD1, 5 bases. Trimming took 0 bases from V and 0 from J, leaving 5 bases between them. The CDR3 loop spans 14 amino acids. Germline CDR1 and CDR2: SGHRS and YFSETQ.

The chain is built from TRBV7-2 and TRBJ1-2, with a tentative D call TRBD1 (5 bases). The germline V gene encodes CDR1 SGHTA and CDR2 FQGNSA. V lost 5 bases to trimming and J lost 4 bases, with 11 bases between them. The CDR3 totals 13 residues. CDR3 sequence: CASSPGFRYGYTF. The DNA of the CDR3 is TGTGCCAGCAGCCCAGGGTTCCGCTATGGCTACACCTTC.

V and J are TRBV5-1 and TRBJ2-3; TRBD2 is a possible D gene (5 bases). V lost 2 bases, J lost 4 bases, and 11 bases lay in between. The CDR3 has 14 amino acids. Germline lookup yields CDR1 SGHRS and CDR2 YFSETQ. The CDR3 region is CASSFWEYSDTQYF. The CDR3 bases are TGCGCCAGCAGCTTTTGGGAGTATTCAGATACGCAGTATTTT.

In its sample, this clone was seen once. CDR3 in amino acids: CASSLGLKNTEAFF. The CDR3 nucleotides are TGTGCCAGCAGCTTAGGACTAAAAAACACTGAAGCTTTCTTT. The chain is built from TRBV7-8 and TRBJ1-1; D uncertain. Germline V gene lookup returns CDR1 SGHVS and CDR2 FQNEAQ. This CDR3 is 14 amino acids long. V lost 1 base to trimming and J lost 2 bases, with 8 bases between them.

The chain couples TRBV25-1 to TRBJ2-2; D ambiguous. V lost 8 bases to trimming and J lost 5 bases, with 15 bases between them. From germline, CDR1 is MGHDK and CDR2 SYGVNS. CDR3 length equals 14 residues. CDR3 DNA sequence: TGTGCCAGCTCGCTTTATCTGGGTACCGGGGAGCTGTTTTTT. Its protein is CASSLYLGTGELFF. The whole variable domain, remainder taken from reference TRBV25-1 and TRBJ2-2, is EADIYQTPRYLVIGTGKKITLECSQTMGHDKMYWYQQDPGMELHLIHYSYGVNSTEKGDLSSESTVSRIRTEHFPLTLESARPSHTSQYLCASSLYLGTGELFFGEGSRLTVL.

This clone has a handful of counts. The chain is built from TRBV7-9 and TRBJ1-5; D is ambiguous. CDR1 and CDR2 (germline): SEHNR, FQNEAQ (reference sequence). The length of the CDR3 is 13 residues. V was cut by 3 bases and J by 8 bases, with 11 bases left in between. CDR3 residues: CASSFSPREPQHF. CDR3 bases: TGTGCCAGCAGCTTTAGTCCGCGGGAGCCCCAGCATTTT.

This clone was observed a few times. The chain joins TRBV5-8 to TRBJ2-7; TRBD1 aligns across 10 bases. Germline lookup yields CDR1 SGHTS and CDR2 YDEGEE. CDR3 size: 15 residues. Trimming removed 6 bases from V and 2 bases from J; junction bases left unmatched: 8. CDR3 sequence: CASNRGGTGAYEQYF. CDR3 in DNA: TGTGCCAGCAACCGCGGTGGGACAGGGGCCTACGAGCAGTACTTC.

CDR3 protein: CASSMGQGFGNQPQHF. As DNA, the CDR3 is TGTGCCAGCAGTATGGGACAGGGTTTTGGCAATCAGCCCCAGCATTTT. The chain carries TRBV28 and TRBJ1-5, with TRBD1 matching 9 bases. Germline V lookup: CDR1 MDHEN, CDR2 SYDVKM. The CDR3 sequence is 16 residues long. Unmatched junction bases numbered 7, after V lost 5 bases and J lost 2 bases.

The chain recombines TRBV30 with TRBJ2-7, with D uncertain. V was trimmed by 0 bases and J by 5 bases, leaving 5 bases between them. This CDR3 is 11 amino acids long. Germline V lookup: CDR1 GTSNPN, CDR2 SVGIG (reference sequence). The CDR3 sequence is CAWSVSHEQYF. DNA of the CDR3: TGTGCCTGGAGTGTATCCCACGAGCAGTACTTC.